The 22 T cell receptor beta chains given below trace back to one sample, sequenced in a study of cytomegalovirus exposure and HLA in healthy donors (dated by TCRdb to about 2017). The protocol used for the library was the immunoSEQ multiplex PCR assay. TCRdb re-hosts the immuneACCESS table, in-frame sequences only. Its copies lack some clones; in the studies checked, an unresolved V gene accounts for under half of them, and the cause for the rest is not known. The sample yields about 330,000 clones; about nine tenths were counted once. Roughly 1.2% of the sample lies in the top ten. The specimen sequenced was PBMCs. The receptors derive from a young woman in good health and CMV-seropositive.

The V call is TRBV28, the J call TRBJ1-5; D is perhaps TRBD1 (5 bases). Trimming stripped 6 bases from V and 3 bases from J, with 18 bases between. This CDR3 has 16 amino acids. Germline assignment: CDR1 MDHEN and CDR2 SYDVKM. In DNA, the CDR3 is TGTGCCAGCAGCGTCTATACGGGGGGATTCAATCAGCCCCAGCATTTT. Its protein product is CASSVYTGGFNQPQHF.

This chain connects TRBV28 to TRBJ2-7; a weak D match, TRBD2 (6 bases). Trimming stripped 5 bases from V and 4 bases from J, with 12 bases between. Per germline, CDR1 MDHEN and CDR2 SYDVKM. The CDR3 has 13 residues. CDR3 residues: CASSHRGRYEQYF. The CDR3 bases are TGTGCCAGCAGTCACCGAGGGAGGTACGAGCAGTACTTC.

For this clone: The sample holds other DNA sequences that translate to the same CDR3. The chain recombines TRBV27 with TRBJ2-7, with D maybe TRBD1 (6 bases). The V end lost 5 bases, the J end lost 0 bases, and 8 bases lay between the germline ends. The CDR3 has 13 residues. Germline lookup yields CDR1 MNHEY and CDR2 SMNVEV (reference sequence). The CDR3 loop is CASSPGDSYEQYF. The CDR3 nucleotides are TGTGCCAGCAGTCCAGGGGACTCCTACGAGCAGTACTTC.

The chain has TRBV5-1 and TRBJ2-5, with D maybe TRBD2 (7 bases). This CDR3 is 15 amino acids long. Looked up from germline, CDR1 is SGHRS and CDR2 is YFSETQ. Trimming took off 4 bases at V and 5 bases at J, with 18 bases between the two ends. CDR3 coding DNA: TGCGCCAGCAGCCATCTTGGGGGGGGCGCCGAGACCCAGTACTTC. This translates into CASSHLGGGAETQYF.

Concerning this clone itself: This CDR3 is also generated by other DNA sequences in the sample. This rearrangement joins TRBV9 to TRBJ2-7; 12 bases agree with TRBD2. With 4 bases clipped from V and 4 bases from J, the junction kept 6 bases outside the gene matches. From germline, CDR1 is SGDLS and CDR2 YYNGEE. This CDR3 has 15 residues. CDR3 sequence: CASSPRTSGEYEQYF. CDR3 DNA sequence: TGTGCCAGCAGCCCCAGGACTAGCGGGGAATACGAGCAGTACTTC. Looking up the rest from reference TRBV9 and TRBJ2-7 gives the full variable domain: DSGVTQTPKHLITATGQRVTLRCSPRSGDLSVYWYQQSLDQGLQFLIQYYNGEERAKGNILERFSAQQFPDLHSELNLSSLELGDSALYFCASSPRTSGEYEQYFGPGTRLTVT.

The rearrangement uses TRBV23-1 and TRBJ2-2; the match to TRBD2 covers 15 bases. TRBV23-1 is given ORF status, its function remaining uncertain. The CDR3 extends over 20 amino acids. V lost 2 bases and J lost 5; bases outside the gene matches: 12. CDR3 amino acids: CASSQLPGTSGGPGTGELFF. The CDR3 bases are TGCGCCAGCAGTCAACTCCCCGGGACTAGCGGGGGGCCAGGGACCGGGGAGCTGTTTTTT.

The genes are TRBV28 and TRBJ2-7; D perhaps matches TRBD1 (6 bases). Trimming removed 8 bases from V and 3 bases from J, with 20 bases in between. The germline V gene encodes CDR1 MDHEN and CDR2 SYDVKM. The CDR3 is 15 residues long. CDR3 amino acids: CASGPPGQGSYEQYF. The DNA of the CDR3 is TGTGCCAGCGGCCCCCCGGGACAAGGAAGCTACGAGCAGTACTTC.

The CDR3 reads CSVTGSRNEKLFF. In nucleotides, the CDR3 is TGCAGCGTAACAGGGAGCCGGAATGAAAAACTGTTTTTT. The chain joins TRBV29-1 to TRBJ1-4, with a possible D match to TRBD1 (6 bases). This CDR3 has 13 residues. Deletions cut 6 bases from V and 5 bases from J, with 13 bases between. Germline CDR1 reads SQVTM; CDR2 reads ANQGSEA.

V usage is TRBV29-1 and J usage is TRBJ2-1; D unresolved. The CDR3 loop spans 14 amino acids. The germline V gene encodes CDR1 SQVTM and CDR2 ANQGSEA. Trimming removed 1 base at V and 0 bases at J, with 7 bases between. Written as DNA, the CDR3 is TGCAGCGTTGAAGGACCTGGCTCCTACAATGAGCAGTTCTTC. It specifies CSVEGPGSYNEQFF.

The chain is built from TRBV29-1 and TRBJ2-3, with D possibly matching TRBD1 (7 bases). Germline V gene sequence: CDR1 SQVTM, CDR2 ANQGSEA. The CDR3 length is 13 residues. V was pared by 3 bases and J by 8 bases, with 15 bases between. In nucleotides, the CDR3 is TGCAGCGTTGAGGACAGGCCGGAGGGTACGCAGTATTTT. Translation gives CSVEDRPEGTQYF.

The CDR3 protein is CASSSRTSGEQTQYF. The CDR3 nucleotides are TGTGCCAGCAGTTCTCGGACTAGCGGGGAACAGACCCAGTACTTC. V and J are TRBV27 and TRBJ2-5; the match to TRBD2 covers 12 bases. J lost 6 bases, V lost 4 bases, and 6 bases had no gene match. The CDR3 sequence is 15 residues long. Germline V CDR1 and CDR2: MNHEY, SMNVEV (reference sequence).

The V call is TRBV5-1, the J call TRBJ2-5; D unresolved. Deletions cut 5 bases from V and 3 bases from J, with 5 bases between. The CDR3 consists of 11 residues. Germline V CDR1 and CDR2: SGHRS, YFSETQ. CDR3 residues: CASRYEETQYF. The CDR3 nucleotides read TGCGCCAGCAGATACGAAGAGACCCAGTACTTC.

The chain is built from TRBV7-6 and TRBJ2-5; no firm D call. V was clipped by 10 bases and J by 5 bases, with 11 bases between them. This CDR3 is built from 11 residues. The germline gives CDR1 SGHVS, CDR2 FNYEAQ. The CDR3 DNA reads as TGTGCCACCACAAATTTGGAGACCCAGTACTTC. This sequence encodes CATTNLETQYF.

The count of this clone is one. The CDR3 sequence is CASSHTSFGTQYF. The CDR3 DNA is TGTGCCAGCAGCCACACTAGTTTTGGGACCCAGTACTTC. This rearrangement joins TRBV27 to TRBJ2-5; the D gene is possibly TRBD2 (5 bases). Per the germline V gene, CDR1 is MNHEY and CDR2 is SMNVEV (reference sequence). V lost 6 bases and J 7 bases, leaving 15 bases between the germline ends. The CDR3 extends over 13 amino acids.

The V and J genes are TRBV4-1 and TRBJ2-6, with D perhaps TRBD1 (6 bases). From germline, CDR1 is MGHRA and CDR2 YSYEKL. This CDR3 is 16 amino acids long. V gave up 4 bases and J gave up 3 bases, with 13 bases separating them. The chain's CDR3 is CASSLRDTLGANVLTF. CDR3 DNA: TGCGCCAGCAGCCTCAGGGACACTCTTGGGGCCAACGTCCTGACTTTC.

This chain joins TRBV30 and TRBJ2-1; the D gene could be TRBD1 or TRBD2 (5 bases each). The CDR3 is 13 residues long. Germline V lookup: CDR1 GTSNPN, CDR2 SVGIG (reference sequence). The ends were cut back, 4 bases at V and 9 bases at J, with 16 bases in the middle. The CDR3 is CAWKEAARGEQFF. The DNA for the CDR3 is TGTGCCTGGAAAGAGGCGGCGAGGGGTGAGCAGTTCTTC.

V is TRBV2 and J is TRBJ1-2; the D is unclear. The germline V gene has CDR1 SNHLY and CDR2 FYNNEI. CDR3 size: 15 residues. V dropped 6 bases and J dropped 2 bases, with 16 bases sitting between them. The CDR3 DNA sequence: TGTGCCAGCAGAAAGCCGGGTCCGTTAAACTATGGCTACACCTTC. Protein: CASRKPGPLNYGYTF.

The rearrangement links TRBV15 to TRBJ2-5; 7 nucleotides agree with TRBD2. J lost 6 bases, V lost 0 bases, and 7 bases had no gene match. The CDR3 contains 15 residues. Per germline, CDR1 LNHNV and CDR2 YYDKDF (reference sequence). CDR3 coding DNA: TGTGCCACCAGCAGAGAGAGGGGAGGGAAGAAGACCCAGTACTTC. Translated, it gives CATSRERGGKKTQYF.

This clone was recorded once. The chain's CDR3 is CAWSRQAGGTDTQYF. The CDR3 region has the DNA TGTGCCTGGAGTCGGCAGGCGGGGGGCACAGATACGCAGTATTTT. The chain combines TRBV30 with TRBJ2-3, with 7 bases fitting TRBD2. CDR1 and CDR2 (germline): GTSNPN, SVGIG (reference sequence). V dropped 2 bases and J dropped 1; count of bases not matched to a gene: 6. CDR3 length: 15 residues.

The rearrangement links TRBV5-1 to TRBJ2-5, with D tentatively TRBD1 or TRBD2 (5 bases each). Looked up from germline, CDR1 is SGHRS and CDR2 is YFSETQ. CDR3 length: 16 amino acids. Trimming pared 5 bases from V and 2 bases from J, leaving 19 bases between. The CDR3, as DNA: TGCGCCAGCAGAAAAACGGGGCCATCCCCTCAAGAGACCCAGTACTTC. Protein sequence: CASRKTGPSPQETQYF.

The chain carries TRBV6-6 and TRBJ2-6; tentatively, D is TRBD1 (5 bases). V was trimmed by 5 bases and J by 1 base, leaving 9 bases between them. There are 15 residues in the CDR3. Germline V gene data show CDR1 as MNHNY and CDR2 as SVGAGI (reference sequence). CDR3: CASSPDRSGANVLTF. CDR3 nucleotide sequence: TGTGCCAGCAGTCCCGACAGATCTGGGGCCAACGTCCTGACTTTC.

V gene TRBV30 combines with J gene TRBJ2-5, with TRBD2 identical over 12 bases. Trimming at V came to 1 base and at J to 2 bases, leaving 8 bases not matched to a gene. This CDR3 has 17 residues. Per the germline V gene, CDR1 is GTSNPN and CDR2 is SVGIG (reference sequence). The CDR3 loop reads CAWSGGGLAGLQETQYF. CDR3 nucleotides: TGTGCCTGGAGTGGGGGAGGACTAGCGGGGTTACAAGAGACCCAGTACTTC.